This T cell receptor (beta chain) stems from a study of blood T cell repertoires in COVID-19. Study at large: Italy, Spain and the United States were the sources of the convalescent and acute COVID-19 samples.

Method: immunoSEQ multiplex PCR; TCRdb's copy keeps in-frame clones and lacks some. The sample holds some 42,000 clones, around four fifths seen once. This clonotype was sampled from a middle-aged man with active COVID-19. Sequencing was done on a sample of peripheral blood.

For the CDR3, the DNA is TGTGCCAGCAGTTACGGGGGGGAGGATACGCAGTATTTT. Protein sequence: CASSYGGEDTQYF. This chain joins TRBV6-2 or TRBV6-3 and TRBJ2-3; TRBD2 aligns across 7 bases. Germline V CDR1 and CDR2: MNHEY, SVGEGT. CDR3 length: 13 amino acids. V shed 2 bases and J 6 bases; nucleotides not matched to a gene: 2.